This T cell receptor (beta chain) derives from a study of T cells after posttransplantation cyclophosphamide. Study-wide findings and caveats: Donor CD8+ memory clones often dominated recipient blood repertoires at later times. Blood and skin or GI T cell repertoires showed limited TRB overlap. Recipient CMV seropositivity and CMV reactivation strongly tracked TRB clonality.

A marrow graft followed busulfan-fludarabine conditioning, with cyclophosphamide on days +3 and +4. This clone was seen just once. Its antigen remains unknown. V gave up 7 bases and J gave up 0 bases, with 16 bases separating them. CDR3 length: 15 amino acids. Germline V gives CDR1 LNHDA, CDR2 SQIVND (reference sequence). Generated by immunoSEQ multiplex PCR, the TCRdb table keeps only in-frame clones and is missing some. Counted here are 2,000 to 2,500 clones, about 81% occurring once; the ten biggest clones make up roughly an eighth. The receptor was derived from a male patient aged 45-60 years who received an allogeneic stem cell transplant from a related donor and was CMV-positive. Some of the T cells may derive from the graft donor. The sequenced sample was CD8+ T cells sorted from blood, obtained around 370 days after allogeneic stem cell transplant with posttransplant cyclophosphamide. The chain couples TRBV19 to TRBJ2-7, with D possibly matching TRBD2 (7 bases). As DNA, the CDR3 is TGTGCCAGTAAAGGGGGGGACACCTCCTCCTACGAGCAGTACTTC. As protein: CASKGGDTSSYEQYF.